This T cell receptor (beta chain) is drawn from a study of blood T cell repertoires in COVID-19 (dated by TCRdb to 2020 to 2021). For the wider study: Samples covering the acute and convalescent phases of COVID-19 were provided by collaborators in the United States, Italy and Spain. Subjects who had been exposed to COVID-19, were actively infected with it, or had recovered from it provided the deeply sampled blood TCRbeta repertoires that made up the dataset. The samples were drawn from two sources: the first 160 participants of the ongoing ImmuneRACE study, and over 950 subjects contributed by 6 global collaborators. The repertoires were released in a freely available public database intended as a resource for research on the immune response to SARS-CoV-2. HLA class I and class II types, where available, came from metadata supplied by the sample provider rather than from assay-based typing. A de-identified subject ID, COVID-19 status, age in years and sex were almost always included in the sample metadata. The prospective study material was composed of cDNA or gDNA derived from T cells, B-cell-depleted T cells, or PBMCs.

Whole blood was collected in K2EDTA tubes by collaborating institutions according to the institutions' own protocols. For TCRbeta analysis, collaborators shipped samples as frozen whole blood, isolated PBMCs, or DNA extracted from either of those sample types. Comments on this clone: Its binding antigen is unknown. Per-base quality was not reported, and no clone a single base away is much larger than it.

The research as a whole found: Clinical and demographic metadata were provided uncurated, with the amount varying by source and participant.

Inclusive of the bounding cysteine and phenylalanine, the CDR3 is 14 residues long. Kept here is only the CDR3 DNA, which spans 42 bases and is read in frame from base 1. As encoded in the germline V gene, CDR1 is SGHDT while CDR2 is YYEEEE. Trimming removed 2 bases from V and 1 base from J, leaving 9 bases between the germline ends. TCRbeta CDR3 regions were amplified from genomic DNA using the immunoSEQ Assay, a bias-controlled multiplex PCR. Per the original workflow: The number of nucleated cells in each sample was estimated from the amplification of reference gene primers within the assay. To quantify the absolute abundance of each unique TCRbeta CDR3 rearrangement, sequence reads were collapsed and filtered. Productive Simpson clonality was computed per sample as the square root of Simpson's diversity index over productive rearrangements. TCRdb obtained this table from immuneACCESS and retained in-frame rearrangements with V and J assigned. These tables miss some clones; where compared with another copy, unresolved V genes account for less than half of the shortfall, and the remainder is unexplained. D and trimming come from the DNA, and the V and J calls and clone size come from that table. The sample table shows 90,000 or so clones, and 75% to 90% are seen once. Roughly 6.5% of the sample comes from the top ten.

The receptor was isolated from a man aged 55-75 years with acute or convalescent COVID-19. Sequenced input: peripheral blood. This receptor chain uses TRBV5-6 and TRBJ2-5; the D gene remains uncertain. The CDR3 protein is CASSFPAFQETQYF. The sequence in DNA is TGTGCCAGCAGCTTTCCAGCGTTCCAAGAGACCCAGTACTTC.